One and the same sample provided the 18 T cell receptor beta chains below, sequenced in a study of blood T cell repertoires in COVID-19. The repertoire was sequenced with immunoSEQ multiplex PCR; TCRdb's copy has only in-frame clones and lacks some. The table lists 96,000 or so clones, roughly 90% of them singletons. The sample taken for sequencing was peripheral blood. All receptors derive from a human donor with COVID-19, enrolled during active disease. The donor label of this sample is uncertain.

Turning to this clone: The same CDR3 is also encoded by other DNA sequences in this sample. V gene TRBV5-1 combines with J gene TRBJ1-1; a weak D match, TRBD1 (6 bases). This CDR3 contains 13 residues. Trimming removed 4 bases from V and 1 base from J, with 8 bases in between. Germline lookup yields CDR1 SGHRS and CDR2 YFSETQ. CDR3 coding DNA: TGCGCCAGCAGCCTGACAGGGAACACTGAAGCTTTCTTT. Its translation is CASSLTGNTEAFF.

V usage is TRBV7-6 and J usage is TRBJ2-5; D possibly corresponds to TRBD1 (5 bases). The CDR3 loop spans 14 amino acids. V was shortened by 4 bases and J by 8 bases, with 17 bases between the two germline ends. Germline loops: CDR1 SGHVS, CDR2 FNYEAQ. CDR3 sequence (DNA): TGTGCCAGCAGCTCCCCGGTCAGGGTGGACACCCAGTACTTC. Translating gives CASSSPVRVDTQYF.

The chain couples TRBV19 to TRBJ2-5, with D tentatively TRBD2 (6 bases). There are 13 residues in the CDR3. CDR1 and CDR2 from the germline V gene are LNHDA and SQIVND (reference sequence). V was trimmed by 3 bases and J by 2 bases, leaving 7 bases between them. The CDR3 region is CASSMREQETQYF. In DNA, the CDR3 is TGTGCCAGTAGTATGCGGGAACAAGAGACCCAGTACTTC.

The chain couples TRBV3-1 (or the pseudogene TRBV3-2) to TRBJ2-1, with D possibly TRBD2 on 6 matching bases. Trimming removed 0 bases at V and 4 bases at J, with 10 bases between. Germline V gene lookup returns CDR1 LGHDT and CDR2 YNNKEL (reference sequence). The CDR3 is 15 amino acids. In nucleotides, the CDR3 is TGTGCCAGCAGCCAAGAAAGCGGGTGGTACAATGAGCAGTTCTTC. Its translation is CASSQESGWYNEQFF.

In its sample, this clone was seen a few times. This chain joins TRBV5-1 and TRBJ2-6; the D gene is possibly TRBD2 (6 bases). CDR1 and CDR2 from the germline V gene are SGHRS and YFSETQ. V dropped 2 bases and J dropped 1 base, with 13 bases sitting between them. The CDR3 is 17 residues long. For the CDR3, the DNA is TGCGCCAGCAGCTTCTTGGGAGGTCGATCTGGGGCCAACGTCCTGACTTTC. This codes for CASSFLGGRSGANVLTF.

J is TRBJ1-6 and V is TRBV11-2, with 7 bases that match TRBD1. The junction had 4 bases not matched to a gene; V was cut back by 3 bases and J by 8 bases. The CDR3 extends over 14 amino acids. Germline CDR1 reads SGHAT; CDR2 reads FQNNGV. The CDR3 DNA reads as TGTGCCAGCAGCTTCTGGCAGGGGGATTCACCCCTCCACTTT. Its protein is CASSFWQGDSPLHF.

The gene calls are TRBV10-3 and TRBJ1-2, with D perhaps TRBD1 (6 bases). V lost 8 bases and J 4 bases, leaving 26 bases between the germline ends. CDR3 size: 17 residues. Germline loops: CDR1 ENHRY, CDR2 SYGVKD. The CDR3 region is CAILRATSTGIGYGYTF. In DNA form, the CDR3 reads TGTGCCATCCTCCGCGCTACAAGCACAGGGATCGGCTATGGCTACACCTTC.

This clone turned up a few times. This chain connects TRBV5-4 to TRBJ2-5, with TRBD1 as a possible D gene (6 bases). V was pared by 4 bases and J by 5 bases, with 12 bases between. CDR1 and CDR2 from the germline V gene are SGHNT and YYREEE (reference sequence). This CDR3 region has 13 residues. CDR3 in amino acids: CASSQGIDETQYF. The CDR3 nucleotides are TGTGCCAGCAGCCAGGGGATCGATGAGACCCAGTACTTC.

V gene TRBV12-3 or TRBV12-4 combines with J gene TRBJ2-1, with D unresolved. Trimming shortened V by 3 bases and J by 5 bases, and 8 bases separated the two germline ends. The CDR3 consists of 13 residues. The CDR3 region is CASSLGQHNEQFF. For the CDR3, the DNA is TGTGCCAGCAGTTTGGGCCAACACAATGAGCAGTTCTTC.

CDR3 nucleotide sequence: TGTGCCAGCAGCTCGGACAGGAGCTATGGCTACACCTTC. Its translation: CASSSDRSYGYTF. The chain carries TRBV5-6 and TRBJ1-2; TRBD1 matches at 7 bases. The CDR3 loop spans 13 amino acids. V dropped 3 bases and J dropped 4; count of bases not matched to a gene: 3. The germline CDR1 and CDR2 sequences are SGHDT and YYEEEE.

This clone has just a few counts. The rearrangement links TRBV7-2 to TRBJ1-4; the match to TRBD1 covers 8 bases. V was clipped by 0 bases and J by 8 bases; unmatched bases: 8. The CDR3 spans 16 residues. Per germline, CDR1 SGHTA and CDR2 FQGNSA. Written as DNA, the CDR3 is TGTGCCAGCAGCTTAGCGAGGTCGGCAGGGGGCGAAAAACTGTTTTTT. Encoded protein: CASSLARSAGGEKLFF.

This clone was seen just once. The genes are TRBV19 and TRBJ1-2; a possible D gene is TRBD1 (5 bases). Trimming left V 4 bases short and J 4 bases short, with 16 bases between. There are 15 residues in the CDR3. Per the germline V gene, CDR1 is LNHDA and CDR2 is SQIVND (reference sequence). CDR3 sequence reads: CASSTPLGGFYGYTF. For the CDR3, the DNA is TGTGCCAGTAGTACCCCCCTCGGGGGTTTCTATGGCTACACCTTC.

The chain uses TRBV5-1 and TRBJ2-3, with TRBD2 matching over 8 bases. CDR1 is SGHRS and CDR2 is YFSETQ in the germline V gene. The CDR3 contains 14 residues. The V and J ends lost 8 bases and 2 bases, in that order; junction bases with no gene match: 7. CDR3 sequence: CASSRGGPTDTQYF. DNA of the CDR3: TGCGCCAGTTCCCGGGGGGGCCCCACAGATACGCAGTATTTT. The full variable domain, with the rest looked up from reference TRBV5-1 and TRBJ2-3, is KAGVTQTPRYLIKTRGQQVTLSCSPISGHRSVSWYQQTPGQGLQFLFEYFSETQRNKGNFPGRFSGRQFSNSRSEMNVSTLELGDSALYLCASSRGGPTDTQYFGPGTRLTVL.

V usage is TRBV5-1 and J usage is TRBJ1-4; TRBD1 aligns across 8 bases. V lost 4 bases to trimming and J lost 8 bases; unmatched junction nucleotides: 10. Germline assignment: CDR1 SGHRS and CDR2 YFSETQ. The CDR3 spans 15 residues. The CDR3 loop is CASSRSGQGGEKLFF. The CDR3 bases are TGCGCCAGCAGCCGCAGCGGACAGGGAGGGGAAAAACTGTTTTTT. Full variable domain (rest looked up from reference TRBV5-1 and TRBJ1-4): KAGVTQTPRYLIKTRGQQVTLSCSPISGHRSVSWYQQTPGQGLQFLFEYFSETQRNKGNFPGRFSGRQFSNSRSEMNVSTLELGDSALYLCASSRSGQGGEKLFFGSGTQLSVL.

This clone was observed a single time. This chain links TRBV4-1 with TRBJ2-1, with 8 bases aligning to TRBD2. V shed 2 bases and J 5 bases; nucleotides not matched to a gene: 11. The length of the CDR3 is 17 residues. CDR1 is MGHRA, CDR2 YSYEKL, per germline. The DNA for the CDR3 is TGCGCCAGCAGCCAAAGCCGACTAAGCGGGAGTAACAATGAGCAGTTCTTC. It codes for CASSQSRLSGSNNEQFF.

The V and J genes are TRBV30 and TRBJ2-2; 12 bases fit TRBD2. The germline V gene encodes CDR1 GTSNPN and CDR2 SVGIG (reference sequence). This CDR3 is 14 amino acids long. J lost 6 bases, V lost 5 bases, and 4 bases had no gene match. The CDR3 DNA is TGTGCCTGGTCTAGCGGGAGGGCTTCCGGGGAGCTGTTTTTT. It yields the protein CAWSSGRASGELFF.

The V call is TRBV28, the J call TRBJ2-7; D might be TRBD2 (6 bases). Germline lookup yields CDR1 MDHEN and CDR2 SYDVKM. The V end lost 6 bases, the J end lost 7 bases, and 19 bases lay between the germline ends. CDR3 length: 14 amino acids. CDR3 sequence reads: CASRGGGAVWEQYF. In DNA, the CDR3 is TGTGCCAGCAGGGGTGGCGGGGCGGTGTGGGAGCAGTACTTC.

This clone came up a few times. The chain links TRBV19 to TRBJ1-5; TRBD1 matches 8 bases. Trimming took 5 bases from V and 1 from J; bases not matched to a gene: 7. CDR3 length equals 16 residues. Per germline, CDR1 LNHDA and CDR2 SQIVND (reference sequence). This CDR3 reads CASSPEQGESNQPQHF. CDR3 in DNA: TGTGCCAGTAGTCCGGAACAGGGGGAGAGCAATCAGCCCCAGCATTTT.